The clone carrying this T cell receptor beta chain has just a few counts. V lost 5 bases, J lost 0 bases, and 6 bases stayed unmatched. The CDR3 covers 16 residues. The germline V gene has CDR1 SGHAT and CDR2 FQNNGV. MiXCR was run by TCRdb on the RT-PCR reads, yielding one entry per CDR3 protein. Of about 680,000 distinct CDR3 sequences in the sample, around 14% were seen once. The sample was memory CD4+ T cells from blood. V usage is TRBV11-2 and J usage is TRBJ1-1; 10 bases align to TRBD1. The source of this sequence is a female donor in good health, serving as a healthy control. The chain's CDR3 is CASSPDRGTLNTEAFF. The CDR3 DNA sequence: TGTGCCAGCAGCCCGGACAGGGGGACGCTGAACACTGAAGCTTTCTTT.